A selection of T cell receptor beta chains follows, all from one sample in a study of metastatic and nonmetastatic thyroid tumors. With MiXCR, TCRdb called clones anew from the PCR reads. The data show thousands of clones, less than 20% seen once. Specimen: adjacent normal tissue. Receptor source: a male donor with papillary thyroid cancer or a benign thyroid nodule (not recorded which). Some clones in this sample may be carry-over from other donors' samples. The CDR3 runs from the conserved cysteine through the conserved F or W. D genes are given only for firm matches. Clone size is stated in some rows and not others, as once, few, many or a class when expanded.

>TRBJ2-7|TRBV19|TRBD1|few
TGTGCCAGTACCGCCTCGGGACAGGGCGGCTACGAGCAGTACTTC
CASTASGQGGYEQYF
>TRBJ1-2|TRBV12-3/TRBV12-4|-|-
TGTGCCAGCAGTCGGACCGGGGGGGATAACTATGGCTACACCTTC
CASSRTGGDNYGYTF
>TRBJ2-1|TRBV11-1|TRBD2|-
TGTGCCAGCCACCTTGGGGGAGGGGCCAATGATGAGCAGTTCTTC
CASHLGGGANDEQFF
>TRBJ2-3|TRBV11-3|-|-
TGTGCCAGCAGCTTAGGACGGGGAGGCACAGATACGCAGTATTTT
CASSLGRGGTDTQYF
>TRBJ2-5|TRBV7-3|TRBD2|once
TGTGCCAGCAGCTTAAGGACTAGCGGAGAGACCCAGTACTTC
CASSLRTSGETQYF
>TRBJ2-7|TRBV20-1|TRBD1|medium-sized
TGCAGTGCTAGTGTACAGGGGGCCTCCTACGAGCAGTACTTC
CSASVQGASYEQYF
>TRBJ1-1|TRBV6-6|-|-
TGTGCCAGCAGTTACGTGGAGGGAAGAACTGAAGCTTTCTTT
CASSYVEGRTEAFF
>TRBJ1-2|TRBV6-1|-|medium-sized
TGTGCCAGCAGCGAGGAGGGTTATGGCTACACCTTC
CASSEEGYGYTF
>TRBJ2-1|TRBV4-3|-|-
TGCGCCAGCAGCCAAGATTCCGGACTCGGAGATGAGCAGTTCTTC
CASSQDSGLGDEQFF
>TRBJ2-1|TRBV27|-|few
TGTGCCAGCAGAGAAGCGGTGTTCTCCTACAATGAGCAGTTCTTC
CASREAVFSYNEQFF
>TRBJ2-3|TRBV10-3|TRBD2|-
TGTGCCATCGGATCGACTAGCGGGAGAGGGGATACGCAGTATTTT
CAIGSTSGRGDTQYF
>TRBJ1-1|TRBV6-2/TRBV6-3|-|few
TGTGCCAGCAGTTACTCGACGGAGAACACTGAAGCTTTCTTT
CASSYSTENTEAFF
>TRBJ1-4|TRBV20-1|TRBD1|-
TGCAGTGCTAGGGACAGGGGGCTTGAAAAACTGTTTTTT
CSARDRGLEKLFF
>TRBJ2-7|TRBV29-1|-|medium-sized
TGCTCCGTACCGGGGCCCGGCTCCTACGAGCAGTACTTC
CSVPGPGSYEQYF
>TRBJ2-7|TRBV2|TRBD1|medium-sized
TGTGCCAGCGGCACCGGGACAGGGGACGAGCAGTACTTC
CASGTGTGDEQYF
>TRBJ1-2|TRBV19|TRBD1|-
TGTGCTAGTAAACACAGGGGGAACTATGGCTACACCTTC
CASKHRGNYGYTF
>TRBJ1-1|TRBV10-3|TRBD1|medium-sized
TGTGCCATCAGTCGGGGGACAGGCCTGAACACTGAAGCTTTCTTT
CAISRGTGLNTEAFF
>TRBJ2-5|TRBV12-5|-|few
TGTGCTAGTGGTTTGGCGGAGCAAGAGACCCAGTACTTC
CASGLAEQETQYF
>TRBJ1-1|TRBV30|TRBD1|medium-sized
TGTGCCTGGAGTCCTCAACAGGGCAGGGGGCCGAACACTGAAGCTTTCTTT
CAWSPQQGRGPNTEAFF
>TRBJ2-5|TRBV9|-|medium-sized
TGTGCCAGCAGCGTAGCTCCCGGGCTTCACGAGACCCAGTACTTC
CASSVAPGLHETQYF
>TRBJ1-3|TRBV20-1|-|-
TGCAGTGCTAGAGTATGGGTAGTAAACACCATATATTTT
CSARVWVVNTIYF
>TRBJ2-3|TRBV4-1|TRBD2|many
TGCGCCAGCACCTCCCCCAGCGGGGGCACAGATACGCAGTATTTT
CASTSPSGGTDTQYF
>TRBJ1-1|TRBV28|-|medium-sized
TGTGCCAGCAGTTTACGGGCGCGAACTGAAGCTTTCTTT
CASSLRARTEAFF
>TRBJ1-1|TRBV12-3/TRBV12-4|-|-
TGTGCCAGCAGCCTAGGCCTCACTGAAGCTTTCTTT
CASSLGLTEAFF
>TRBJ2-7|TRBV15|TRBD1|-
TGTGCCACCAGCACCGACAGGGGGCCGGCCTACGAGCAGTACTTC
CATSTDRGPAYEQYF
>TRBJ1-2|TRBV20-1|-|-
TGCAGTGCCGAGCCCGGGGCCCTTGGCGGCTACACCTTC
CSAEPGALGGYTF
>TRBJ1-5|TRBV7-8|-|-
TGTGCCAGCAGCTTAGGGTCCAGGAGATATAGCAATCAGCCCCAGCATTTT
CASSLGSRRYSNQPQHF
>TRBJ2-7|TRBV27|TRBD2|-
TGTGCCAGCAGTTTATGGCTAGCGGGAGGGGAAGAGCAGTACTTC
CASSLWLAGGEEQYF
>TRBJ1-1|TRBV6-1|-|medium-sized
TGTGCCAGCAGTGCCTCCCCAGGGGCCCCTGAAGCTTTCTTT
CASSASPGAPEAFF
>TRBJ1-5|TRBV30|-|medium-sized
TGTGCCTGGAGTGGTGACACAAATCAGCCCCAGCATTTT
CAWSGDTNQPQHF
>TRBJ1-1|TRBV12-3/TRBV12-4|-|few
TGTGCCAGCAGTCCCCGGGCGGGAAACACTGAAGCTTTCTTT
CASSPRAGNTEAFF
>TRBJ2-3|TRBV28|-|few
TGTGCCAGCAGTTTACCCGCGGCAGGCCTCACAGATACGCAGTATTTT
CASSLPAAGLTDTQYF
>TRBJ2-1|TRBV4-2|TRBD2|many
TGTGCCAGCAGCCAAGATCCAGGCGGGGGGCTTTACAATGAGCAGTTCTTC
CASSQDPGGGLYNEQFF
>TRBJ2-1|TRBV7-9|TRBD2|-
TGTGCCAGCAGCCCAGTTCTAGCGGGAGTTGAGCAGTTCTTC
CASSPVLAGVEQFF
>TRBJ1-5|TRBV6-1|-|-
TGTGCCAGCAGTGAAGCGGTGGCAGGGCGCCAGCCCCAGCATTTT
CASSEAVAGRQPQHF